This T cell receptor beta chain was identified in a study of response to subunit inactivated influenza vaccine. Study findings and constraints: New T cells are recruited in small numbers by each seasonal influenza vaccination, according to the authors' suggestion.

TCRdb independently ran MiXCR on the RT-PCR reads; one entry per CDR3 protein. This sample has about 780,000 distinct CDR3 sequences, with roughly 18% found just once. With respect to this clonotype: Its antigen is currently unknown.

The origin of this receptor is a middle-aged man who received an inactivated influenza vaccine. The material sequenced was PBMCs from blood, taken around 5 days after vaccination.

CDR3 amino acids: CSVQWSAGGDEQYF. CDR3 in DNA: TGCAGCGTTCAGTGGTCAGCGGGGGGTGACGAGCAGTACTTC. V usage is TRBV29-1 and J usage is TRBJ2-7; 9 bases line up with TRBD2. V gave up 5 bases and J gave up 5 bases; unmatched junction bases: 10. CDR3 length equals 14 residues. The germline CDR1 and CDR2 sequences are SQVTM and ANQGSEA.